These 4 T cell receptor beta chains came from one sample sequenced in a study of cytomegalovirus exposure and HLA in healthy donors. PCR employed 60 Vbeta and 13 Jbeta primers. Assay: immunoSEQ multiplex PCR; the TCRdb copy retains only in-frame clones and omits some. This sample's table reports around 65,000 clones. Input material: PBMCs. The receptors were sampled from a man under 40 in good health and CMV-seropositive.

The V call is TRBV6-9, the J call TRBJ2-7; 8 bases map to TRBD2. This CDR3 contains 15 residues. Trimming removed 2 bases from V and 7 bases from J; junction bases left unmatched: 10. Germline assignment: CDR1 MNHGY and CDR2 SVAAGI. The CDR3 region is CASSYVGTRDREQYF. Written as DNA, the CDR3 is TGTGCCAGCAGTTATGTCGGGACTAGGGATCGTGAGCAGTACTTC.

This chain joins TRBV29-1 and TRBJ1-1; weak D call: TRBD1 (5 bases). The CDR3 is made up of 13 amino acids. Trimming removed 1 base at V and 1 base at J, with 7 bases between. Germline lookup yields CDR1 SQVTM and CDR2 ANQGSEA. The chain's CDR3 is CSVEGGPNTEAFF. Here the CDR3 DNA reads TGCAGCGTTGAAGGGGGCCCGAACACTGAAGCTTTCTTT.

This chain joins TRBV2 and TRBJ1-1; TRBD1 is a possible D gene (6 bases). CDR1 SNHLY and CDR2 FYNNEI come from the germline V gene. The V end lost 5 bases, the J end lost 2 bases, and 9 bases lay between the germline ends. This CDR3 is built from 13 residues. The CDR3 region has the DNA TGTGCCAGCAGTTCACAGGGAAACACTGAAGCTTTCTTT. Its translation is CASSSQGNTEAFF.

With regard to this clone: Within the sample, other DNA sequences also encode this same CDR3. The V and J genes are TRBV2 and TRBJ2-7, with 11 bases aligning to TRBD1. The ends lost 6 bases at V and 2 bases at J; junction bases unmatched: 3. The CDR3 has 14 amino acids. Germline V gives CDR1 SNHLY, CDR2 FYNNEI. CDR3 region: CASRGQGGTYEQYF. DNA for the CDR3: TGTGCCAGCAGGGGACAGGGGGGGACCTACGAGCAGTACTTC.